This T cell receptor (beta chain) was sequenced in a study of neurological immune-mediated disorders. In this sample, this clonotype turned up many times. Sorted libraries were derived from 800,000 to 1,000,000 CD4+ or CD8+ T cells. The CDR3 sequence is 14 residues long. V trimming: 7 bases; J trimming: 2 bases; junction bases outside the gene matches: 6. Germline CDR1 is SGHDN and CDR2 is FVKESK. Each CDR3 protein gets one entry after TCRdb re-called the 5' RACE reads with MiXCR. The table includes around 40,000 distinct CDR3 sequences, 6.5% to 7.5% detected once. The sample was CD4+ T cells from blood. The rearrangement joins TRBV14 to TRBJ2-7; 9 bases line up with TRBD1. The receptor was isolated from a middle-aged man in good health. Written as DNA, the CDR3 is TGTGCCAGCAATGGGACAGGGCCCCCCTACGAGCAGTACTTC. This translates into CASNGTGPPYEQYF.